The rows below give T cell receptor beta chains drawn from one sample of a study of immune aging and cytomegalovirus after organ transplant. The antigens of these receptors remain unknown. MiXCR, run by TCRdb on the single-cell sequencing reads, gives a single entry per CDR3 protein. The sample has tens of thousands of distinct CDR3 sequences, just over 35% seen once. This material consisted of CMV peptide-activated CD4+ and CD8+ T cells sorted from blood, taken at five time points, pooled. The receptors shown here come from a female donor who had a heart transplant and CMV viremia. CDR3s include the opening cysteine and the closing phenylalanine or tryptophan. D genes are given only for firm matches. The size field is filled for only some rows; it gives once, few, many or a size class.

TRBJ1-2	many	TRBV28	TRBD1	CASSLSQGAGYGYTF	TGTGCCAGCAGTTTAAGTCAGGGGGCAGGCTATGGCTACACCTTC
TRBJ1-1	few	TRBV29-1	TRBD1	CSAGTANTEAFF	TGCAGCGCCGGGACAGCCAACACTGAAGCTTTCTTT
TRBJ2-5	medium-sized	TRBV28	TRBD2	CASSSGTSGEYQETQYF	TGTGCCAGCAGTTCTGGGACTAGCGGGGAGTACCAAGAGACCCAGTACTTC
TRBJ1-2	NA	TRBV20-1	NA	CSASTEPYGYTF	TGCAGTGCCTCGACAGAGCCCTATGGCTACACCTTC
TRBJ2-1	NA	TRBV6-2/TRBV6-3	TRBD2	CASSEPSGGYNEQFF	TGTGCCAGCAGCGAGCCTAGCGGGGGTTACAATGAGCAGTTCTTC
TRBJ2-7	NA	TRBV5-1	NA	CAGSLVGGSYEQYF	TGCGCCGGCAGCTTGGTTGGCGGTTCCTACGAGCAGTACTTC
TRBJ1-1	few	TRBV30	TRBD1	CAWNVRGWANTEAFF	TGTGCCTGGAATGTCAGGGGGTGGGCGAACACTGAAGCTTTCTTT
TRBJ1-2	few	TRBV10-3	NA	CAITQGGLSNYGYTF	TGTGCCATCACCCAAGGGGGATTATCTAACTATGGCTACACCTTC
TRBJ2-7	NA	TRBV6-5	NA	CASSRSFGGTSYEQYF	TGTGCCAGCAGTCGCAGTTTCGGGGGAACATCCTACGAGCAGTACTTC
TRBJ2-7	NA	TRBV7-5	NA	CISVPEAHSCRSSYEQYF	NA
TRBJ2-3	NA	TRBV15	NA	CATSRESTDTQYF	TGTGCCACCAGCAGAGAGAGCACAGATACGCAGTATTTT
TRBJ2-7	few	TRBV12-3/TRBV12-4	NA	CASSLGRGSYEQYF	TGTGCCAGCAGTTTAGGTAGGGGCAGCTACGAGCAGTACTTC
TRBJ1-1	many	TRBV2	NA	CASSPQMNTEAFF	TGTGCCAGCAGCCCTCAGATGAACACTGAAGCTTTCTTT
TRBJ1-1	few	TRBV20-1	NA	CSARDSFRGAEAFF	TGCAGTGCTAGAGATTCGTTCAGGGGCGCTGAAGCTTTCTTT
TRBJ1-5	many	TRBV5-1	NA	CASSLGGPQPQHF	TGCGCCAGCAGCTTGGGAGGACCCCAGCCCCAGCATTTT
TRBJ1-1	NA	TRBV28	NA	CASSSTAKDTEAFF	TGTGCCAGCAGTTCGACAGCCAAAGACACTGAAGCTTTCTTT
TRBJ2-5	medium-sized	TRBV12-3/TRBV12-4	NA	CASSLTLVWRDQETQYF	TGTGCCAGCAGTTTAACTCTAGTGTGGAGGGACCAAGAGACCCAGTACTTC
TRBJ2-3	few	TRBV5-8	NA	CASSLVAVLSTDTQYF	TGTGCCAGCAGCTTGGTGGCAGTTCTCAGCACAGATACGCAGTATTTT
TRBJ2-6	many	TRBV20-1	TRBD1	CSATGVGTGVSGANVLTF	TGCAGTGCCACCGGGGTCGGGACAGGGGTCTCCGGGGCCAACGTCCTGACTTTC
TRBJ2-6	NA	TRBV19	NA	CASNPDRWGANVLTF	TGTGCCAGTAACCCCGACAGGTGGGGGGCCAACGTCCTGACTTTC
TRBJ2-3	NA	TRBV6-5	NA	CASSSLQVTHTDTQYF	TGTGCAAGCAGTTCATTACAGGTGACCCACACGGATACGCAGTATTTT
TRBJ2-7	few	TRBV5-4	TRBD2	CASSPGLGDRYEQYF	TGTGCCAGCAGCCCAGGACTAGGGGACCGCTACGAGCAGTACTTC
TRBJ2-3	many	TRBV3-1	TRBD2	CASSSSGSRTDTQYF	TGTGCCAGCAGTTCTAGCGGGAGTAGGACAGATACGCAGTATTTT
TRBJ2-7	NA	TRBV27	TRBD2	CASSLLAGAGDEQYF	TGTGCCAGCAGTTTGCTAGCGGGGGCCGGGGACGAGCAGTACTTC
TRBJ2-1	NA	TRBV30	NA	CAWSRGLGNNEQFF	TGTGCCTGGAGTCGCGGGCTGGGCAACAATGAGCAGTTCTTC
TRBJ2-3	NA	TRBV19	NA	CASSTLATSTDTQYF	TGTGCCAGTAGTACTTTAGCGACTAGCACAGATACGCAGTATTTT
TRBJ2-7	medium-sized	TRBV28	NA	CASNPRGSSYEQYF	TGTGCCAGCAACCCTAGGGGGAGCTCCTACGAGCAGTACTTC
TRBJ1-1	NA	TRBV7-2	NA	CASSFKSGGTEAFF	TGTGCCAGCAGCTTTAAATCTGGGGGCACTGAAGCTTTCTTT
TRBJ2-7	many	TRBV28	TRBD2	CASRTGTSIYEQYF	TGTGCCAGCAGAACCGGGACTAGCATATACGAGCAGTACTTC
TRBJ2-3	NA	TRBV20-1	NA	CSARAPETDTQYF	TGCAGTGCTAGAGCCCCCGAAACAGATACGCAGTATTTT
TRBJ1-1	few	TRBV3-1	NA	CASVGYTEAFF	TGTGCCAGCGTAGGATACACTGAAGCTTTCTTT
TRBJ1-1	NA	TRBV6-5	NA	CASSYVGRGSNTEAFF	TGTGCCAGCAGTTATGTAGGTCGAGGGTCTAACACTGAAGCTTTCTTT
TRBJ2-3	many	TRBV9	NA	CASSVESGSSSDTQYF	TGTGCCAGCAGCGTAGAGAGTGGGAGTAGCTCAGATACGCAGTATTTT
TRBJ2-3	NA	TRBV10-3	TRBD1	CANSVTGTVSTDAQYF	TGCGCCAACAGCGTTACAGGGACAGTTAGCACAGATGCGCAGTATTTT
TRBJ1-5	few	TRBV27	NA	CASSLLGDNQPQHF	TGTGCCAGCAGTTTATTAGGAGACAATCAGCCCCAGCATTTT
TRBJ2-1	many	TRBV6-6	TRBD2	CASSFGLAGEQFF	TGTGCCAGCAGTTTCGGACTAGCGGGTGAGCAGTTCTTC
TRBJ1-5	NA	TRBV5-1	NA	CASSENPNQPQHF	TGCGCCAGCAGTGAAAACCCCAATCAGCCCCAGCATTTT
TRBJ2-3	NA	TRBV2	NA	CASSVTSITDTQYF	TGTGCCAGCAGTGTGACTAGTATAACAGATACGCAGTATTTT
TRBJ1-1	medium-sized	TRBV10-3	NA	CAISEVSSPGTEAFF	TGTGCCATCAGTGAGGTCTCGTCCCCGGGCACTGAAGCTTTCTTT
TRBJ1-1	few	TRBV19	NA	CASSVQNTEAFF	TGTGCCAGTAGTGTACAGAACACTGAAGCTTTCTTT
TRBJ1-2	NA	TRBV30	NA	CAWRGNYGYTF	TGTGCCTGGAGGGGAAACTATGGCTACACCTTC
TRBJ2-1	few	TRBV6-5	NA	CASSYLREANEQFF	TGTGCCAGCAGTTATCTCCGGGAAGCCAATGAGCAGTTCTTC